The 24 T cell receptor beta chains reported below all come from one sample, sequenced in a study of T cells in Graves' hyperthyroidism and ophthalmopathy. RNA transcripts served as the template for amplifying TCR beta CDR3 regions. Primed by the HTBI set, a first-round RT-PCR was run on the TCR CDR3. TCRdb ran MiXCR on the multiplex PCR reads and lists one entry per CDR3 protein. The sample includes some 490,000 distinct CDR3 sequences, under 25% of them seen just once. Specimen: blood. These receptors all come from a woman in her 70s with Graves' ophthalmopathy.

The V gene is TRBV7-9, the J gene TRBJ2-1; D unclear. Germline assignment: CDR1 SEHNR and CDR2 FQNEAQ (reference sequence). This CDR3 has 15 amino acids. V lost 5 bases and J 4 bases, leaving 15 bases between the germline ends. CDR3 in amino acids: CASSPRAVGYNEQFF. CDR3 coding DNA: TGTGCCAGCAGCCCTCGGGCGGTTGGATACAATGAGCAGTTCTTC.

This rearrangement joins TRBV11-2 to TRBJ2-2, with 10 bases identical to TRBD2. V was pared by 3 bases and J by 7 bases, with 5 bases of the junction left unmatched. The CDR3 is 15 amino acids. Germline CDR1 reads SGHAT; CDR2 reads FQNNGV. The CDR3 DNA sequence: TGTGCCAGCAGCTTTAGCGGGGGGCGGAACGGGGAGCTGTTTTTT. Protein sequence: CASSFSGGRNGELFF.

The V and J genes are TRBV20-1 and TRBJ2-5; 7 nucleotides match TRBD2. Losses at the gene ends were 0 bases for V and 2 bases for J; bases not matched to a gene: 6. This CDR3 region has 15 residues. CDR1 is DFQATT, CDR2 SNEGSKA, per germline (reference sequence). The CDR3 DNA reads TGCAGTGCTAGAGATGTCAAGCGGGGTCAAGAGACCCAGTACTTC. It is translated as CSARDVKRGQETQYF.

This clonotype was seen many times. In DNA, the CDR3 is TGTGCCAGCAGAGCCCCGGGACAGGGGGCTTGGCAGCCCCAGCATTTT. Protein product: CASRAPGQGAWQPQHF. This chain uses TRBV28 with TRBJ1-5; 12 bases match TRBD1. From germline, CDR1 is MDHEN and CDR2 SYDVKM. V lost 6 bases to trimming and J lost 7 bases; unmatched junction nucleotides: 10. The CDR3 covers 16 residues. Filled out from reference TRBV28 and TRBJ1-5, the complete variable domain reads DVKVTQSSRYLVKRTGEKVFLECVQDMDHENMFWYRQDPGLGLRLIYFSYDVKMKEKGDIPEGYSVSREKKERFSLILESASTNQTSMYLCASRAPGQGAWQPQHFGDGTRLSIL.

This clonotype appeared a few times. The chain joins TRBV6-1 to TRBJ2-7, with 7 bases aligning to TRBD2. V lost 3 bases to trimming and J lost 5 bases; unmatched junction nucleotides: 4. Germline V lookup: CDR1 MNHNS, CDR2 SASEGT. This CDR3 contains 13 residues. The CDR3 sequence: CASSDGLVHEQYF. DNA of the CDR3: TGTGCCAGCAGTGACGGACTAGTCCACGAGCAGTACTTC.

The V and J genes are TRBV9 and TRBJ2-3; the D is unclear. The CDR3 spans 14 residues. Trimming left V 4 bases short and J 2 bases short, with 11 bases between. Looked up from germline, CDR1 is SGDLS and CDR2 is YYNGEE. The CDR3 DNA sequence: TGTGCCAGCAGCATTCCTGGGGTCACAGATACGCAGTATTTT. This encodes CASSIPGVTDTQYF.

For this clonotype: The junction differs from germline at one of its ends, possibly a read error. The genes are TRBV7-7 and TRBJ2-3, with 11 positions matching TRBD2. The germline V gene has CDR1 SSHAT and CDR2 FNYEAQ (reference sequence). CDR3 length: 17 residues. DNA of the CDR3: TGTGCTAGCAGCCATCTAACTAGCGGGAGACCCACAGATACGCAGTATTTT. Amino acids: CASSHLTSGRPTDTQYF. Supplemented by reference TRBV7-7 and TRBJ2-3, the full variable domain reads GAGVSQSPRYKVTKRGQDVTLRCDPISSHATLYWYQQALGQGPEFLTYFNYEAQPDKSGLPSDRFSAERPEGSISTLTIQRTEQRDSAMYRCASSHLTSGRPTDTQYFGPGTRLTVL.

The sample holds many counts of this clonotype. The rearrangement links TRBV6-1 to TRBJ1-1; D not resolved. CDR1 and CDR2 from the germline V gene are MNHNS and SASEGT. Trimming cost V 5 bases and J 4 bases, with 14 bases left between them. The CDR3 extends over 14 amino acids. As DNA, the CDR3 is TGTGCCAGCAGTTACAGTGCCCTGGGCACTGAAGCTTTCTTT. This gives the protein CASSYSALGTEAFF.

This clonotype was found many times. V usage is TRBV12-3 or TRBV12-4 and J usage is TRBJ2-1, with D perhaps TRBD1 or TRBD2 (5 bases each). V was shortened by 5 bases and J by 14 bases, with 13 bases between the two germline ends. This CDR3 contains 11 residues. CDR3 loop: CASSDTGTKFF. The CDR3 DNA sequence: TGTGCCAGCAGTGACACCGGGACCAAGTTCTTC.

This clonotype was observed at least ten times. The V gene is TRBV28, the J gene TRBJ2-3; 12 bases are a match to TRBD2. Per germline, CDR1 MDHEN and CDR2 SYDVKM. The J segment lost 2 bases and the V segment lost 3 bases, leaving 12 bases of the junction unmatched. This CDR3 has 19 amino acids. The chain's CDR3 is CASSLRLAGGRRSTDTQYF. In DNA form, the CDR3 reads TGTGCCAGCAGTTTGAGGCTAGCGGGAGGGCGGAGGTCCACAGATACGCAGTATTTT.

The rearrangement links TRBV10-3 to TRBJ2-5; TRBD2 agrees at 7 bases. Trimming cost V 8 bases and J 1 base; bases outside gene matches: 4. The CDR3 runs to 13 residues. Germline assignment: CDR1 ENHRY and CDR2 SYGVKD. CDR3 nucleotide sequence: TGTGCCATCGGGAGGGTGGCCCAAGAGACCCAGTACTTC. It codes for CAIGRVAQETQYF.

V is TRBV12-5 and J is TRBJ2-5; D remains unclear. Per the germline V gene, CDR1 is LGHNT and CDR2 is FRNRAP. V gave up 0 bases and J gave up 4 bases, with 9 bases separating them. The CDR3 sequence is 14 residues long. The DNA for the CDR3 is TGTGCTAGTGGTTTGGTACAGTTGGCAGAGACCCAGTACTTC. Encoded protein: CASGLVQLAETQYF.

Only a few counts were recorded for this clonotype. CDR3: CASWTGEPHFRTDTQYF. CDR3 DNA: TGTGCCAGTTGGACAGGGGAACCGCATTTTCGCACAGATACGCAGTATTTT. This chain uses TRBV2 with TRBJ2-3, with 9 bases matching TRBD1. The CDR3 has 17 amino acids. V trimming: 9 bases; J trimming: 1 base; junction bases outside the gene matches: 14. Germline lookup yields CDR1 SNHLY and CDR2 FYNNEI.

Many counts were recorded for this clonotype. The V gene is TRBV2, the J gene TRBJ2-3, with 9 positions matching TRBD2. The CDR3 length is 11 residues. Trimming at V came to 6 bases and at J to 14 bases, leaving 6 bases not matched to a gene. Per germline, CDR1 SNHLY and CDR2 FYNNEI. CDR3: CASRPGTSLYF. In DNA form, the CDR3 reads TGTGCCAGCAGGCCCGGGACTAGCCTGTATTTT.

The gene calls are TRBV27 and TRBJ2-7, with D possibly called TRBD1 or TRBD2 (5 bases each). CDR3 size: 15 residues. Germline assignment: CDR1 MNHEY and CDR2 SMNVEV (reference sequence). The V end lost 7 bases, the J end lost 0 bases, and 16 bases lay between the germline ends. DNA of the CDR3: TGTGCCAGCAACACCCGGGACGGGCTCTCCTACGAGCAGTACTTC. Amino acid sequence: CASNTRDGLSYEQYF.

The chain employs TRBV18 and TRBJ2-1, with 11 bases that match TRBD2. The CDR3 loop spans 16 amino acids. The V gene's germline CDR1 is KGHSH and CDR2 LQKENI. J was trimmed by 9 bases and V by 6 bases; bases with no gene match: 13. This CDR3 reads CASSSKAIAGGGEQFF. In DNA form, the CDR3 reads TGTGCCAGCTCTTCGAAGGCCATAGCGGGAGGGGGTGAGCAGTTCTTC.

This clonotype showed up just a few times. V usage is TRBV5-6 and J usage is TRBJ2-2; maybe TRBD2 (5 bases). V lost 5 bases, J lost 2 bases, and 10 bases lay in between. This CDR3 region has 14 residues. Germline V gene lookup returns CDR1 SGHDT and CDR2 YYEEEE. CDR3 region: CASREGLNTGELFF. The CDR3 DNA reads as TGTGCCAGCAGAGAGGGCCTTAACACCGGGGAGCTGTTTTTT.

This rearrangement joins TRBV6-1 to TRBJ2-7, with 11 bases identical to TRBD2. The germline gives CDR1 MNHNS, CDR2 SASEGT. This CDR3 is built from 18 residues. V dropped 3 bases and J dropped 1; count of bases not matched to a gene: 11. The CDR3 DNA is TGTGCCAGCAGTGACCCCACTACGAGACTAGCGGGGTCCTACGAGCAGTACTTC. It encodes CASSDPTTRLAGSYEQYF.

This clonotype was counted many times. CDR3 protein: CSARDRAGGGYNEQFF. The CDR3 coding sequence is TGCAGTGCTAGAGATCGGGCGGGAGGGGGATACAATGAGCAGTTCTTC. The V and J genes are TRBV20-1 and TRBJ2-1; TRBD2 agrees at 9 bases. The length of the CDR3 is 16 residues. Germline V gene sequence: CDR1 DFQATT, CDR2 SNEGSKA (reference sequence). The ends lost 0 bases at V and 4 bases at J; junction bases unmatched: 7.

This clonotype has a handful of counts. The chain carries TRBV27 and TRBJ2-6; D unclear. V was clipped by 3 bases and J by 4 bases, with 10 bases between them. The germline CDR1 and CDR2 sequences are MNHEY and SMNVEV (reference sequence). The CDR3 is 15 amino acids. Here the CDR3 reads CASSFSGSGANVLTF. The CDR3 DNA follows: TGTGCCAGCAGTTTTTCAGGTTCCGGGGCCAACGTCCTGACTTTC. Combining the CDR3 with reference TRBV27 and TRBJ2-6 gives the whole variable domain EAQVTQNPRYLITVTGKKLTVTCSQNMNHEYMSWYRQDPGLGLRQIYYSMNVEVTDKGDVPEGYKVSRKEKRNFPLILESPSPNQTSLYFCASSFSGSGANVLTFGAGSRLTVL.

As regards this clonotype: A read error may explain this, as a much larger clone is one base away. The chain couples TRBV2 to TRBJ2-1; D is uncertain. The germline V gene has CDR1 SNHLY and CDR2 FYNNEI. There are 12 residues in the CDR3. CDR3 sequence: CASRSSPNEQLF. The CDR3 coding sequence is TGTGCCAGCAGGTCGTCACCAAATGAGCAGCTCTTC.

This clonotype appeared a few times. The chain uses TRBV5-6 and TRBJ2-1, with unresolved D. The CDR3 loop spans 14 amino acids. Trimming stripped 4 bases from V and 3 bases from J, with 11 bases between. Per germline, CDR1 SGHDT and CDR2 YYEEEE. The CDR3 sequence: CASSLVGNYNEQFF. The DNA of the CDR3 is TGTGCCAGCAGCCTGGTAGGGAACTACAATGAGCAGTTCTTC.

This clonotype has a handful of counts. This chain joins TRBV5-6 and TRBJ2-7; tentatively, D is TRBD2 (6 bases). Germline CDR1 SGHDT, CDR2 YYEEEE. The V and J ends lost 2 bases and 6 bases respectively, with 18 bases between them. The CDR3 has 15 residues. CDR3 loop: CASSFSPGGRSEQYF. The CDR3 coding sequence is TGTGCCAGCAGCTTTAGCCCCGGGGGAAGAAGCGAGCAGTACTTC.

This clonotype was picked up a small number of times. This chain joins TRBV5-1 and TRBJ2-2; possibly TRBD2 for D (5 bases). Germline V lookup: CDR1 SGHRS, CDR2 YFSETQ. Trimming pared 4 bases from V and 2 bases from J, leaving 12 bases between. This CDR3 has 15 residues. The CDR3 loop is CASSTPGSNTGELFF. The DNA for the CDR3 is TGCGCCAGCAGCACCCCGGGAAGTAACACCGGGGAGCTGTTTTTT.